The next 19 T cell receptor beta chains were all read from a single sample in a study of T cell repertoires in cytomegalovirus infection. TCRdb re-analysed the reads in MiXCR, keeping a single row per CDR3 protein. Among approximately 1,000,000 distinct CDR3 sequences, about a third were seen once, and the ten largest hold 10% to 15%. No cognate antigen is known for these TCRs. Sequencing used cultured CD8+ T cells from PBMCs, obtained from culture after CMV antigen stimulation. These receptors were taken from a human donor in good health (CMV status not recorded). Some clones in this sample may be carry-over from other donors' samples.

This clonotype was seen more than once but under ten times. For the CDR3, the DNA is TGTGCCAGCAGCACGGGGATTAACGAGTTCTTC. The encoded protein is CASSTGINEFF. J is TRBJ2-1 and V is TRBV5-6; tentative D call: TRBD2 (5 bases). V dropped 4 bases and J dropped 14 bases, with 13 bases sitting between them. The CDR3 is 11 residues long. CDR1 SGHDT and CDR2 YYEEEE come from the germline V gene.

The gene calls are TRBV27 and TRBJ2-7; TRBD1 aligns across 7 bases. The CDR3 sequence is 14 residues long. Germline V CDR1 and CDR2: MNHEY, SMNVEV (reference sequence). V dropped 4 bases and J dropped 5; count of bases not matched to a gene: 8. The CDR3 nucleotides are TGTGCCAGCAGTTCAATCCAGGGGGTCCACGAGCAGTACGTC. Amino acids: CASSSIQGVHEQYV.

This clonotype turned up a few times. The rearrangement joins TRBV27 to TRBJ2-4; a weak D match, TRBD1 (6 bases). The V end was cut by 3 bases, the J end by 0 bases, with 12 bases between. This CDR3 region has 16 residues. CDR1 MNHEY and CDR2 SMNVEV come from the germline V gene (reference sequence). CDR3 bases: TGTGCCAGCAGTTTTGGGCAGGGGATAGCCAAAAACATTCAGTACTTC. Its protein is CASSFGQGIAKNIQYF.

The chain is built from TRBV7-9 and TRBJ1-2, with TRBD1 as a possible D gene (5 bases). Germline V gene lookup returns CDR1 SEHNR and CDR2 FQNEAQ (reference sequence). The V and J ends lost 6 bases and 7 bases respectively, with 18 bases between them. The CDR3 sequence is 14 residues long. CDR3 loop: CASSPLRDPLGYTF. CDR3 sequence (DNA): TGTGCCAGCAGTCCCCTCCGGGACCCTCTTGGCTACACCTTC.

This clonotype was detected only a few times. The rearrangement links TRBV7-9 to TRBJ2-2; 7 bases agree with TRBD2. V was clipped by 6 bases and J by 1 base; unmatched bases: 11. The CDR3 spans 17 residues. Germline V gene data show CDR1 as SEHNR and CDR2 as FQNEAQ (reference sequence). CDR3 bases: TGTGCCAGCAGATCCGTCCGGGAGGTGGGGAACACCGGGGAGCTGTTTTTT. It yields the protein CASRSVREVGNTGELFF.

This clonotype was detected a few times. Written as DNA, the CDR3 is TGTGCCAGCAGCTCAGGACTAGCGGGGGATGAGCAGTTCTTC. As protein: CASSSGLAGDEQFF. The V and J genes are TRBV6-6 and TRBJ2-1; 13 nucleotides align to TRBD2. V lost 6 bases and J lost 8; bases outside the gene matches: 4. From germline, CDR1 is MNHNY and CDR2 SVGAGI (reference sequence). The CDR3 covers 14 residues.

The genes are TRBV6-6 and TRBJ1-2; D uncertain. Germline-derived CDR1 and CDR2 are MNHNY and SVGAGI (reference sequence). The germline V and J ends were trimmed by 4 bases and 7 bases, with 13 bases remaining between them. This CDR3 contains 13 residues. The CDR3 reads CASSLELLFGYTF. Written as DNA, the CDR3 is TGTGCCAGCAGTTTGGAGCTATTATTTGGCTACACCTTC.

This clonotype appeared once. The CDR3 loop is CASSVGLPGPEQYF. CDR3 in DNA: TGTGCCAGCAGTGTCGGCCTACCGGGCCCCGAGCAGTACTTC. The V gene is TRBV27, the J gene TRBJ2-7, with D unclear. The CDR3 has 14 amino acids. The ends were cut back, 5 bases at V and 6 bases at J, with 17 bases in the middle. Germline V lookup: CDR1 MNHEY, CDR2 SMNVEV (reference sequence).

The chain combines TRBV12-3 or TRBV12-4 with TRBJ2-1, with D possibly TRBD1 on 6 matching bases. This CDR3 is built from 16 residues. Deletions cut 3 bases from V and 6 bases from J, with 18 bases between. CDR3: CASSLFQGPPLNEQFF. In DNA form, the CDR3 reads TGTGCCAGCAGTTTGTTTCAGGGGCCCCCCCTCAATGAGCAGTTCTTC.

The table lists this clonotype with many counts. This rearrangement joins TRBV7-8 to TRBJ1-4; D not certain. V was clipped by 5 bases and J by 8 bases, with 9 bases between them. The CDR3 has 12 amino acids. Germline V gene lookup returns CDR1 SGHVS and CDR2 FQNEAQ. This CDR3 is CASSGDYEKLFF. The CDR3 coding sequence is TGTGCCAGCAGCGGGGATTACGAAAAACTGTTTTTT.

This chain links TRBV4-1 with TRBJ2-1, with 7 bases fitting TRBD1. The germline gives CDR1 MGHRA, CDR2 YSYEKL. The CDR3 spans 15 residues. Germline trimming cut 3 bases from V and 4 bases from J; bases unmatched to any gene: 6. The CDR3 DNA reads TGCGCCAGCAGCCAGGGACCGGGACAGTACAATGAGCAGTTCTTC. It yields the protein CASSQGPGQYNEQFF.

A remark on this clonotype: Since a much larger clone is just one base distant, this may be a read error. The chain combines TRBV7-2 with TRBJ2-7; D perhaps matches TRBD1 (7 bases). Germline V lookup: CDR1 SGHTA, CDR2 FQGNSA. V was pared by 5 bases and J by 2 bases, with 13 bases between. The CDR3 is 14 amino acids. CDR3 sequence: CASSPRGAPYEQYV. The CDR3 nucleotides are TGTGCCAGCAGCCCCAGGGGGGCCCCCTACGAGCAGTACGTC.

In its sample, this clonotype was seen a few times. The rearrangement uses TRBV6-5 and TRBJ2-5; 8 bases agree with TRBD2. Germline assignment: CDR1 MNHEY and CDR2 SVGAGI. The CDR3 covers 18 residues. V gave up 0 bases and J gave up 5 bases; unmatched junction bases: 14. CDR3 sequence (DNA): TGTGCCAGCAGTTACTCGGGTGGGGCGGGGGGCGGCGGGGAGACCCAGTACTTC. Translated: CASSYSGGAGGGGETQYF.

The chain couples TRBV7-6 to TRBJ2-4; D may be TRBD1 (5 bases). The germline V gene encodes CDR1 SGHVS and CDR2 FNYEAQ. The germline V and J ends were trimmed by 1 base and 1 base, with 11 bases remaining between them. This CDR3 is 16 amino acids long. The DNA for the CDR3 is TGTGCCAGCAGCTTAGTAGGGAAGGGGGCCAAAAACATTCAGTACTTC. Translated, it gives CASSLVGKGAKNIQYF.

This clonotype was observed at least ten times. The chain employs TRBV11-2 and TRBJ2-2, with 9 bases that match TRBD1. V shed 7 bases and J 6 bases; nucleotides not matched to a gene: 12. Germline V gene data show CDR1 as SGHAT and CDR2 as FQNNGV. This CDR3 is built from 16 residues. Here the CDR3 DNA reads TGTGCCAGCACCCACCGGGACAGGGACTTTTCCGGGGAGCTGTTTTTT. This gives the protein CASTHRDRDFSGELFF.

The rearrangement links TRBV6-2 or TRBV6-3 to TRBJ1-5; the D is unclear. This CDR3 spans 14 amino acids. V gave up 4 bases and J gave up 0 bases, with 7 bases separating them. CDR1 and CDR2 from the germline V gene are MNHEY and SVGEGT. The CDR3 region has the DNA TGTGCCAGCAGTTTCTCGTTTAGCAATCAGCCCCAGCATTTT. This codes for CASSFSFSNQPQHF.

The chain has TRBV19 and TRBJ2-7; perhaps TRBD1 as D (5 bases). The V and J ends lost 5 bases and 3 bases respectively, with 17 bases between them. This CDR3 contains 15 residues. In germline, CDR1 is LNHDA, CDR2 SQIVND (reference sequence). In DNA, the CDR3 is TGTGCCAGTAGTTTAGGACAAGGGTTCCTCTACGAGCAGTACTTC. Amino acid sequence: CASSLGQGFLYEQYF.

This clonotype was counted ten times or more. This rearrangement joins TRBV7-2 to TRBJ1-5; D perhaps matches TRBD1 (5 bases). CDR3 length: 23 amino acids. Trimming pared 0 bases from V and 1 base from J, leaving 31 bases between. Germline V gives CDR1 SGHTA, CDR2 FQGNSA. The CDR3 reads CASSLAQVVWYRHLPTSNQPQHF. CDR3 sequence (DNA): TGTGCCAGCAGCTTAGCTCAGGTGGTATGGTACAGGCATCTACCCACCAGCAATCAGCCCCAGCATTTT.

This clonotype was seen more than once but under ten times. The chain couples TRBV4-1 to TRBJ2-5; 10 bases map to TRBD2. Unmatched junction bases numbered 13, after V lost 1 base and J lost 5 bases. Germline V gene data show CDR1 as MGHRA and CDR2 as YSYEKL. The CDR3 covers 18 residues. The DNA for the CDR3 is TGCGCCAGCAGCCAAGCTCCTCTAGCGGGGGAGTTAGGGGAGACCCAGTACTTC. It yields the protein CASSQAPLAGELGETQYF.